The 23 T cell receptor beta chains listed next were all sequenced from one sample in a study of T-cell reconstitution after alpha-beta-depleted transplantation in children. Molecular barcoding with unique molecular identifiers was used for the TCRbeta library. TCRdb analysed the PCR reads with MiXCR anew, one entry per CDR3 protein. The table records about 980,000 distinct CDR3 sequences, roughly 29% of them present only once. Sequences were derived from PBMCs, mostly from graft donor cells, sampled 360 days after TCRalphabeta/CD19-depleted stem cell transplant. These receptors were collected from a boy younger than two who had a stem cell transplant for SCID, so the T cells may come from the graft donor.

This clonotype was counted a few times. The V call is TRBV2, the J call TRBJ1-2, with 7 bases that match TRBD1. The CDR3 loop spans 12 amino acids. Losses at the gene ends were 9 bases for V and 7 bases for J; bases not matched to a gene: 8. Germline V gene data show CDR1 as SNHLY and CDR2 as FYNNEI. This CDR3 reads CASKQGSSGYTF. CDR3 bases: TGTGCCAGTAAACAGGGGTCGAGTGGCTACACCTTC.

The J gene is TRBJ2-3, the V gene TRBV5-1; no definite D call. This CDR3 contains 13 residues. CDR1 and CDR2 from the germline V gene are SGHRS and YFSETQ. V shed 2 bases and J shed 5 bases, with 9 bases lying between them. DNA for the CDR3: TGCGCCAGCAGCTTCTCCCTAGTAGATACGCAGTATTTT. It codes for CASSFSLVDTQYF.

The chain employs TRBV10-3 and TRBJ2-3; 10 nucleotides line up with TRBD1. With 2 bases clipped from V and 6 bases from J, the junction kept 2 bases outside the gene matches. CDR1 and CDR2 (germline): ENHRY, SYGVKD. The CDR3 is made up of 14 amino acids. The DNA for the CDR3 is TGTGCCATCAGTGAGGGGACAGGGGCCGATACGCAGTATTTT. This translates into CAISEGTGADTQYF.

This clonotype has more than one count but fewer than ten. Written as DNA, the CDR3 is TGCAGCGTTGGACGCGCTGAGCAGTTCTTC. Encoded protein: CSVGRAEQFF. The rearrangement links TRBV29-1 to TRBJ2-1, with D unresolved. CDR3 length equals 10 residues. Germline assignment: CDR1 SQVTM and CDR2 ANQGSEA. Trimming took off 4 bases at V and 9 bases at J, with 7 bases between the two ends.

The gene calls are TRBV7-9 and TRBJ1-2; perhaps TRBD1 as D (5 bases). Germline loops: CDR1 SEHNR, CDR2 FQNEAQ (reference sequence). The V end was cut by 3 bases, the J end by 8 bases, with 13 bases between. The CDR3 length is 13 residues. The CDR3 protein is CASSLGSGQGYTF. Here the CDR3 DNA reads TGTGCCAGCAGCTTGGGGTCAGGGCAGGGCTACACCTTC.

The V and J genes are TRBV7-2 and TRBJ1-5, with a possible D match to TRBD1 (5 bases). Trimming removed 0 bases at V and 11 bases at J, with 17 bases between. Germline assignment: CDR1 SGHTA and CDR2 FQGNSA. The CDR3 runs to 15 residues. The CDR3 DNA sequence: TGTGCCAGCAGCTTAGCCGGCAGGGCCCCCGGGTCCCAGCATTTT. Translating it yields CASSLAGRAPGSQHF.

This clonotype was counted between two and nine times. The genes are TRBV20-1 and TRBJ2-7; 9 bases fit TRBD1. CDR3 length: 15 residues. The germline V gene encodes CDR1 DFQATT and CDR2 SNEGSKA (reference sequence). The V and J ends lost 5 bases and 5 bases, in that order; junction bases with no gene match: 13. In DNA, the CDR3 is TGCAGTGCTTACAGCCGGGACAGGGAGTGGAACGAGCAGTACTTC. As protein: CSAYSRDREWNEQYF.

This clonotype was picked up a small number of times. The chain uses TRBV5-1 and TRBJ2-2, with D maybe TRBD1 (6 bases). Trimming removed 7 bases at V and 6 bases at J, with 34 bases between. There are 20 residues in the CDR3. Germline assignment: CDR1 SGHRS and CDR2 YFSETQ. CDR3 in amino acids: CASQLNVDSRGRVRAGELFF. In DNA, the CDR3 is TGCGCCAGCCAGTTGAACGTGGACAGTCGGGGTCGGGTGAGGGCCGGGGAGCTGTTTTTT.

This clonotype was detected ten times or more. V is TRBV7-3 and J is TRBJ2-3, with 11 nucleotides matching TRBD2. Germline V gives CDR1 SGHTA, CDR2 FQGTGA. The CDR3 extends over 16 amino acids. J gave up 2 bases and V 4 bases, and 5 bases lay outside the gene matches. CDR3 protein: CASSSGTSGLTDTQYF. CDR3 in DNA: TGTGCCAGCAGCTCCGGGACTAGCGGCCTCACAGATACGCAGTATTTT. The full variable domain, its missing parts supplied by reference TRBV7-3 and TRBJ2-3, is GAGVSQTPSNKVTEKGKYVELRCDPISGHTALYWYRQSLGQGPEFLIYFQGTGAADDSGLPNDRFFAVRPEGSVSTLKIQRTERGDSAVYLCASSSGTSGLTDTQYFGPGTRLTVL.

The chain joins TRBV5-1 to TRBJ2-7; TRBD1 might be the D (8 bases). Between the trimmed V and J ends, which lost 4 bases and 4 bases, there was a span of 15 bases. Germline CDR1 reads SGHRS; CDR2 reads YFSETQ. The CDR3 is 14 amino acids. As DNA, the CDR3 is TGCGCCAGCAGCCAGACAGGGGAGGGGTACGAGCAGTACTTC. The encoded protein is CASSQTGEGYEQYF.

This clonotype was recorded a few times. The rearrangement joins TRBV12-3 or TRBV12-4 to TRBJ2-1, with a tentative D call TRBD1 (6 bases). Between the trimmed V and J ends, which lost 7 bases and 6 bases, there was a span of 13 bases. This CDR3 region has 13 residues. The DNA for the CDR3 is TGTGCCAGCAACCGTCTACAGGGCAATGAGCAGTTCTTC. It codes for CASNRLQGNEQFF.

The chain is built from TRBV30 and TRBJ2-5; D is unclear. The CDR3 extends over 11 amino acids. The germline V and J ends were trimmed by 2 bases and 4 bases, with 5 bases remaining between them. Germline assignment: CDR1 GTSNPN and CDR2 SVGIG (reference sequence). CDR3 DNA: TGTGCCTGGAGTCCCCGAGAGACCCAGTACTTC. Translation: CAWSPRETQYF.

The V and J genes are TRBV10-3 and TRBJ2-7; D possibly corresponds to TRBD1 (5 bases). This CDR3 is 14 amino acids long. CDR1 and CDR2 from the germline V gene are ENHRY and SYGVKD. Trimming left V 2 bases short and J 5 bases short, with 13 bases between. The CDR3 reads CAISESSAGHEQYF. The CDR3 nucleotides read TGTGCCATCAGTGAGAGTAGTGCAGGGCACGAGCAGTACTTC.

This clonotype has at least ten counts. The CDR3 nucleotides are TGCGCCAGCAGCCAGATAAGCGGGACAGGGGTAGGGGAGACCCAGTACTTC. Encoded protein: CASSQISGTGVGETQYF. This chain connects TRBV4-1 to TRBJ2-5; 10 nucleotides match TRBD1. Unmatched junction bases numbered 12, after V lost 3 bases and J lost 5 bases. Germline CDR1 and CDR2: MGHRA and YSYEKL. The CDR3 sequence is 17 residues long.

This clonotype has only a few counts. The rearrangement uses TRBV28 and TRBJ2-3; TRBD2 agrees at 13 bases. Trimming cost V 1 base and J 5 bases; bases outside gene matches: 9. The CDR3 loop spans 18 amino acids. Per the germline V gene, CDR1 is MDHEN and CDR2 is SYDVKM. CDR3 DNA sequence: TGTGCCAGCAGTTTATCCCTAACTAGCGGGGGGGCCAGAGATACGCAGTATTTT. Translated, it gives CASSLSLTSGGARDTQYF.

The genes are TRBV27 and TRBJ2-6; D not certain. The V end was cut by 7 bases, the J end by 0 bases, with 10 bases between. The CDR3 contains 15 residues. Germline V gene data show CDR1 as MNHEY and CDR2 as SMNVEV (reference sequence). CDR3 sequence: CASTADVSGANVLTF. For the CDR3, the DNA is TGTGCCAGCACCGCTGACGTCTCTGGGGCCAACGTCCTGACTTTC. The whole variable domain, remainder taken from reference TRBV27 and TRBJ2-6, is EAQVTQNPRYLITVTGKKLTVTCSQNMNHEYMSWYRQDPGLGLRQIYYSMNVEVTDKGDVPEGYKVSRKEKRNFPLILESPSPNQTSLYFCASTADVSGANVLTFGAGSRLTVL.

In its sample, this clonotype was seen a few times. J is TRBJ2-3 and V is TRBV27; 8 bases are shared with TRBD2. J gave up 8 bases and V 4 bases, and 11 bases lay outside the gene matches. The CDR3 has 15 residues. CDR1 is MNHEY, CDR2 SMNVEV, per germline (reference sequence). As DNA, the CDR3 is TGTGCCAGCAGTTCCCTGGGACTAGTAGGGCGTACGCAGTATTTT. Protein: CASSSLGLVGRTQYF.

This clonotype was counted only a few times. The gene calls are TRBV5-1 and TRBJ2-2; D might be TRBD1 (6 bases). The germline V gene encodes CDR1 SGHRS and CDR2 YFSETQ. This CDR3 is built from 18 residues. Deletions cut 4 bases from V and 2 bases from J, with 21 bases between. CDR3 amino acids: CASSASTGFNRNTGELFF. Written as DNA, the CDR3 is TGCGCCAGCAGCGCAAGTACAGGGTTTAATAGAAACACCGGGGAGCTGTTTTTT.

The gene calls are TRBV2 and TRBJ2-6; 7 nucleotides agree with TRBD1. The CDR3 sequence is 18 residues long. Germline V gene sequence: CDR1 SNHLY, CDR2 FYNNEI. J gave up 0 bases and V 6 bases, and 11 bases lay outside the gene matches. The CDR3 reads CASRSDRFYSSGANVLTF. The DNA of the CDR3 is TGTGCCAGCAGATCGGACAGGTTTTATAGCTCTGGGGCCAACGTCCTGACTTTC.

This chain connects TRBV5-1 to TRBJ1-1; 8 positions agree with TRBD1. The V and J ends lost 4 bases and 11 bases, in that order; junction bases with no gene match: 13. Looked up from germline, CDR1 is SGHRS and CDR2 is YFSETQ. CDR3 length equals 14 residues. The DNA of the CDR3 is TGCGCCAGCAGCCCGGGGGACAGGAGGCCCGAGGCTTTCTTT. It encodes CASSPGDRRPEAFF.

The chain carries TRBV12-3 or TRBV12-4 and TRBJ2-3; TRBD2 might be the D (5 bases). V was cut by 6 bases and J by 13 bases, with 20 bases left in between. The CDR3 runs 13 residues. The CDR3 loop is CASSDGRLGREYF. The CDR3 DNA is TGTGCCAGCAGCGATGGCAGGTTGGGGAGAGAGTATTTT.

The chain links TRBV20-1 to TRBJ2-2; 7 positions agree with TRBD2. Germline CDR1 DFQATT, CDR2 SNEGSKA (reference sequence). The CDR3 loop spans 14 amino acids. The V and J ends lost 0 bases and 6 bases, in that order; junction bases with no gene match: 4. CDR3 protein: CSARDFRGAGELFF. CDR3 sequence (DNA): TGCAGTGCTAGAGATTTCCGGGGGGCCGGGGAGCTGTTTTTT.

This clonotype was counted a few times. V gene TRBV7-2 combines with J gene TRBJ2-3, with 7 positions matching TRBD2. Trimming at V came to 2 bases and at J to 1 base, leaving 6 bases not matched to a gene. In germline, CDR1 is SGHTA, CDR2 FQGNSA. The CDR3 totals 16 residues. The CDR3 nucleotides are TGTGCCAGCAGCTTATGGGCTAGCGGCGGCACAGATACGCAGTATTTT. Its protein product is CASSLWASGGTDTQYF.